This record covers a single T cell receptor (beta chain). This sample stems from a study of T-cell memory formation after mild COVID-19. CDR1 and CDR2 from the germline V gene are LGHNA and YSLEER. This CDR3 is built from 15 residues. V was trimmed by 4 bases and J by 2 bases, leaving 12 bases between them. TCRdb re-derived calls from the 5' RACE reads in MiXCR, one entry per CDR3 protein. The repertoire holds 380,000 or so distinct CDR3 sequences, with roughly 13% as singletons. This receptor was obtained from a man aged 18 to 35 who had mild COVID-19 (a few samples of this study predate the infection). Cell type and time point are not known. V and J are TRBV4-3 and TRBJ2-1; TRBD2 might be the D (5 bases). The specimen was PBMCs or a T cell subset sorted from them (not recorded which). The CDR3: CASSLQRLAYNEQFF. CDR3 DNA sequence: TGCGCCAGCAGCCTCCAGCGGTTGGCCTACAATGAGCAGTTCTTC.